The source of this T cell receptor (beta chain) is a study of T cells in Graves' hyperthyroidism and ophthalmopathy. The germline V gene encodes CDR1 GTSNPN and CDR2 SVGIG (reference sequence). The CDR3 consists of 16 residues. V dropped 5 bases and J dropped 5; count of bases not matched to a gene: 14. General study results and limits: Ophthalmopathy stood apart from stable hyperthyroidism in a 13 V-J model.

Each person with ophthalmopathy scored at least 3 on the Clinical Activity Score, reached NOSPECS grade 4 or higher, and had been ill under 3 months. Clinical symptoms, serum thyroxine, TRAb, thyroid ultrasound and orbital computed tomography informed diagnoses. From around 11 ml of fresh peripheral blood, PBMCs were isolated. TCR beta CDR3 regions were amplified from RNA. TCR CDR3 regions were first amplified by RT-PCR with HTBI primers. In TCRdb, the multiplex PCR reads were re-called with MiXCR into one record per CDR3 protein. Found here are approximately 300,000 distinct CDR3 sequences, less than 20% of them singletons; the top ten hold 35% to 45%. At least ten counts were recorded for this clonotype. No antigen is known for it.

This sequence joins TRBV30 and TRBJ2-1; the match to TRBD1 covers 8 bases. The sequenced sample consisted of blood. This TCR came from a man aged 50-59 years with Graves' ophthalmopathy. Written as DNA, the CDR3 is TGTGCCTGGGTTTACCGGGACAGGTTCCCCAACAATGAGCAGTTCTTC. Translation: CAWVYRDRFPNNEQFF.